This section outlines one T cell receptor beta chain sequence together with its context. Mismatch with germline at one junction end may stem from a read error. From about 530 ng total RNA, TCR beta cDNA was generated with a primer in the constant region. ARM-PCR, slightly modified, supplied the TCR beta libraries through three nested multiplex PCR rounds. Use of TRBV1-TRBV30 forward primers with a C-beta reverse primer characterized the first two PCR rounds, which lasted approximately 11 cycles each. One entry per CDR3 protein results from TCRdb running MiXCR on the multiplex PCR reads. The table records 150,000 to 200,000 distinct CDR3 sequences, 85% of them present only once. RNA and DNA were co-extracted from approximately 20-30 mg of unsorted bulk tissue. The data derive from a study of tumor-infiltrating lymphocytes in primary liver carcinoma. The CDR3 spans 15 residues. The germline gives CDR1 SQVTM, CDR2 ANQGSEA.

The sequence came from a man in his forties with primary liver carcinoma and hepatitis B virus infection. The sequencing sample was made of tumor tissue from primary liver carcinoma. The chain uses TRBV29-1 and TRBJ1-1, with TRBD1 matching 8 bases. The CDR3 nucleotides read TGCAGCGGGTCAGGGGGCTGGGGAATGAACATTGAAACTCTCTTT. Its translation: CSGSGGWGMNIETLF.